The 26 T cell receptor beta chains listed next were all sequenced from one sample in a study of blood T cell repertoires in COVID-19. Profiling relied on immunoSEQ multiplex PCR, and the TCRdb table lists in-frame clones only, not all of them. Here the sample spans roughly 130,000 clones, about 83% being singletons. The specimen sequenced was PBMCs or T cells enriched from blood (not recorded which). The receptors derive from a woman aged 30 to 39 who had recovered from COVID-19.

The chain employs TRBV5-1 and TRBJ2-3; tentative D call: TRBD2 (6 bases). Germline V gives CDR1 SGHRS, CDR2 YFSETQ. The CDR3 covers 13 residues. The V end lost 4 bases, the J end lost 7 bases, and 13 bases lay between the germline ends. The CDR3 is CASSRDGGNTQYF. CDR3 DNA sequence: TGCGCCAGCAGCCGGGACGGCGGGAATACGCAGTATTTT.

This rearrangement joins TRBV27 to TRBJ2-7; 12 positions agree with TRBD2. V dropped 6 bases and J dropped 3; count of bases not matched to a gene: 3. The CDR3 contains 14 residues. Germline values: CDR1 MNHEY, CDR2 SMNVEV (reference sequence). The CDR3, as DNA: TGTGCCAGCAGACCGGGACTAGCGGGCTACGAGCAGTACTTC. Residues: CASRPGLAGYEQYF.

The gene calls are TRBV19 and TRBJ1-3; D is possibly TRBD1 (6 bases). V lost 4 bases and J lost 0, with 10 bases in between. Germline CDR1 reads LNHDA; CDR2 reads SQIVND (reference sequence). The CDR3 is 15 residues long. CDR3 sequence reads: CASSTDSFSGNTIYF. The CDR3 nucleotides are TGTGCCAGTAGTACGGACAGCTTCTCTGGAAACACCATATATTTT. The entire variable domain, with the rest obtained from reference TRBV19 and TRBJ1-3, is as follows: DGGITQSPKYLFRKEGQNVTLSCEQNLNHDAMYWYRQDPGQGLRLIYYSQIVNDFQKGDIAEGYSVSREKKESFPLTVTSAQKNPTAFYLCASSTDSFSGNTIYFGEGSWLTVV.

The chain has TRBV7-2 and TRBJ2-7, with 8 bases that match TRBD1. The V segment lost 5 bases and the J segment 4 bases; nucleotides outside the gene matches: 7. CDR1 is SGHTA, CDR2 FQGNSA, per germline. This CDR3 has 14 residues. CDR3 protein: CASSPLGQGYEQYF. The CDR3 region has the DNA TGTGCCAGCAGCCCCCTCGGACAGGGTTACGAGCAGTACTTC.

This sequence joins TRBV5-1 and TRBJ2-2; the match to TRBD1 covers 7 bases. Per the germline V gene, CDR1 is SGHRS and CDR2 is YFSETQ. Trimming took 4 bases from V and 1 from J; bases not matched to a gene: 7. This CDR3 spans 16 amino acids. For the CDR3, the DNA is TGCGCCAGCAGCACCGGGACAGCACTGAACACCGGGGAGCTGTTTTTT. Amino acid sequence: CASSTGTALNTGELFF.

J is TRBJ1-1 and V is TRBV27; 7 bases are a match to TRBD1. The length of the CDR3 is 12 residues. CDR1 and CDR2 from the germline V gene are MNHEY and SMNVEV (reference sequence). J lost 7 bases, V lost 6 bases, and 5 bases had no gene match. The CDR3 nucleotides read TGTGCCAGCAGCCCGGGACAGAGTGAAGCTTTCTTT. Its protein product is CASSPGQSEAFF.

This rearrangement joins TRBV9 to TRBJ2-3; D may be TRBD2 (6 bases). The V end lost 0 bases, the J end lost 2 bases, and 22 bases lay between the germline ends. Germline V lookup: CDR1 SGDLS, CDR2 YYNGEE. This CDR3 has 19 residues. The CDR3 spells CASSVEAPWAGKDTDTQYF. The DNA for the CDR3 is TGTGCCAGCAGCGTAGAGGCCCCCTGGGCGGGAAAGGACACAGATACGCAGTATTTT.

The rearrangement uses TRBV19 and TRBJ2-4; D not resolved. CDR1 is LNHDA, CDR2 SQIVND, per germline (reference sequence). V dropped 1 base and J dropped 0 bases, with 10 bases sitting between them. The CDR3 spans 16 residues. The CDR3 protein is CASSIGGLIAKNIQYF. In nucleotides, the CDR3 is TGTGCCAGTAGTATAGGTGGGCTGATAGCCAAAAACATTCAGTACTTC.

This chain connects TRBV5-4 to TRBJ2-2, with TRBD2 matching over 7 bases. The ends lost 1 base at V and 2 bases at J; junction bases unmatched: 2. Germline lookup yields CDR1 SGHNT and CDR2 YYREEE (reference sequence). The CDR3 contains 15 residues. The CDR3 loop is CASSLTSANTGELFF. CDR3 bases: TGTGCCAGCAGCTTGACTAGCGCCAACACCGGGGAGCTGTTTTTT.

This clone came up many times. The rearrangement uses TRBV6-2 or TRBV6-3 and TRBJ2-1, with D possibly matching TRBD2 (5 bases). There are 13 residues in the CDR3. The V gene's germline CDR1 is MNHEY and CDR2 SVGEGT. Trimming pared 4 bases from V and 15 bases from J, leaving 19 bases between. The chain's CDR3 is CASSFGGSVSWFF. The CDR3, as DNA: TGTGCCAGCAGTTTTGGAGGATCGGTGTCCTGGTTCTTC.

The CDR3 sequence: CASSKGAGVIGGYTF. CDR3 coding DNA: TGTGCCAGCAGCAAAGGGGCAGGGGTTATAGGCGGCTACACCTTC. The chain is built from TRBV21-1 and TRBJ1-2; the table's TRBD1 call for D was not verified on the DNA. TRBV21-1 is described as a pseudogene. There are 15 residues in the CDR3.

CDR3 sequence: CASSMKTGTLAKNIQYF. In nucleotides, the CDR3 is TGTGCCAGCAGCATGAAAACAGGCACTCTAGCCAAAAACATTCAGTACTTC. The V gene is TRBV5-4, the J gene TRBJ2-4, with a weak D call TRBD1 (5 bases). Trimming pared 4 bases from V and 0 bases from J, leaving 17 bases between. In germline, CDR1 is SGHNT, CDR2 YYREEE (reference sequence). The CDR3 totals 17 residues.

Here the CDR3 DNA reads TGTGCCAGCAGACCTCAGGGGAAGGCTGGCGAGCAGTACTTC. It is translated as CASRPQGKAGEQYF. The chain couples TRBV28 to TRBJ2-7; a possible D gene is TRBD1 (6 bases). The CDR3 sequence is 14 residues long. Germline V gives CDR1 MDHEN, CDR2 SYDVKM. V gave up 6 bases and J gave up 6 bases, with 18 bases separating them.

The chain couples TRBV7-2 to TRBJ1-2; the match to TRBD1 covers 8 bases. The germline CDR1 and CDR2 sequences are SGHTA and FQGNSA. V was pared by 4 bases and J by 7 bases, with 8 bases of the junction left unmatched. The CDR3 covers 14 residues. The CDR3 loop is CASSYKDRASGYTF. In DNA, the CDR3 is TGTGCCAGCAGCTACAAGGACAGGGCAAGTGGCTACACCTTC.

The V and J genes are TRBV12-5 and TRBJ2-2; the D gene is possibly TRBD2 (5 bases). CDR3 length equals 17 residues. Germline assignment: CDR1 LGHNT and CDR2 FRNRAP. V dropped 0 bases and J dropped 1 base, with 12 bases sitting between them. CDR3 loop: CASGLVLGGGNTGELFF. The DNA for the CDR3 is TGTGCTAGTGGTTTGGTACTGGGTGGAGGGAACACCGGGGAGCTGTTTTTT.

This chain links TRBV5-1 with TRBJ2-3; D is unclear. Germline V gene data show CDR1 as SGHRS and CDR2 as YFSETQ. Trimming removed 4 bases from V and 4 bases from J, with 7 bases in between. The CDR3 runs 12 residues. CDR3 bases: TGCGCCAGCAGCGTATCAGCAGATACGCAGTATTTT. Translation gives CASSVSADTQYF.

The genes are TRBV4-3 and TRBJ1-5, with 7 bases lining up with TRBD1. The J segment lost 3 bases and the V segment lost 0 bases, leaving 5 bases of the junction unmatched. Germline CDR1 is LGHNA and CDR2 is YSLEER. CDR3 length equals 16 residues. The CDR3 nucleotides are TGCGCCAGCAGCCAAGATTACAGGGGTTACAATCAGCCCCAGCATTTT. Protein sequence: CASSQDYRGYNQPQHF.

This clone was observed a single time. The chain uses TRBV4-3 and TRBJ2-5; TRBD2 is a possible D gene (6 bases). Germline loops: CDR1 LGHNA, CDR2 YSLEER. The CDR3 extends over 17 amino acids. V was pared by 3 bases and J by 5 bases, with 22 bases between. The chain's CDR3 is CASSHRPHSGPGETQYF. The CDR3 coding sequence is TGCGCCAGCAGCCATCGTCCCCATAGCGGCCCGGGGGAGACCCAGTACTTC.

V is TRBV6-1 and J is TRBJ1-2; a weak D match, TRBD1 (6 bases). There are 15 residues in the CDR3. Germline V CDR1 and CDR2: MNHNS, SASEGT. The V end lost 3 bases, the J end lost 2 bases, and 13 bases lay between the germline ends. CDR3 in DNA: TGTGCCAGCAGTGAGTTAACAGGGCCCAACTATGGCTACACCTTC. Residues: CASSELTGPNYGYTF.

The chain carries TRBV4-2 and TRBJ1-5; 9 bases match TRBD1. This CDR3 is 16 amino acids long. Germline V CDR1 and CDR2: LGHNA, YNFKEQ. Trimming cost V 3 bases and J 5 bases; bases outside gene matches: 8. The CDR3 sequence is CASSHLGTGNDQPQHF. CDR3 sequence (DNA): TGTGCCAGCAGCCACCTCGGGACAGGGAATGATCAGCCCCAGCATTTT.

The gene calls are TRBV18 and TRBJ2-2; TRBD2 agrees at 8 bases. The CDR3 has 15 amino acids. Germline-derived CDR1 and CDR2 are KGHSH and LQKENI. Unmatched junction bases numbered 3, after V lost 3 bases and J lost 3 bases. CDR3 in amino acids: CASSPASGYTGELFF. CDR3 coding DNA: TGTGCCAGCTCACCGGCTAGCGGGTACACCGGGGAGCTGTTTTTT.

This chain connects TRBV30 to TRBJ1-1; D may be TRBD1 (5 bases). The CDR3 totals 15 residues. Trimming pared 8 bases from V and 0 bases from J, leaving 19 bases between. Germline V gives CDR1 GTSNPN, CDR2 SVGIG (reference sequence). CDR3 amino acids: CARLGRGEMNTEAFF. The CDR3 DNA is TGTGCCCGGCTAGGGCGGGGGGAGATGAACACTGAAGCTTTCTTT.

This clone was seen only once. CDR3 nucleotide sequence: TGTGCCAGCAGGTTGATGGGGGGGGGCGACCAAGAGACCCAGTACTTC. Amino acid sequence: CASRLMGGGDQETQYF. V gene TRBV5-4 combines with J gene TRBJ2-5; TRBD2 is a possible D gene (7 bases). Germline V gene lookup returns CDR1 SGHNT and CDR2 YYREEE (reference sequence). Trimming took 5 bases from V and 0 from J, leaving 17 bases between them. This CDR3 comprises 16 residues.

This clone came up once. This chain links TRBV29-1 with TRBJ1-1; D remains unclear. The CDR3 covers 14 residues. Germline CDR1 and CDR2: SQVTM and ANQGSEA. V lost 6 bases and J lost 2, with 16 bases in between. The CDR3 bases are TGCAGCGTCGCCCGGGGAAGTGGAAACACTGAAGCTTTCTTT. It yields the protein CSVARGSGNTEAFF. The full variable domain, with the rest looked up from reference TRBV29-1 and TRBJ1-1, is SAVISQKPSRDICQRGTSLTIQCQVDSQVTMMFWYRQQPGQSLTLIATANQGSEATYESGFVIDKFPISRPNLTFSTLTVSNMSPEDSSIYLCSVARGSGNTEAFFGQGTRLTVV.

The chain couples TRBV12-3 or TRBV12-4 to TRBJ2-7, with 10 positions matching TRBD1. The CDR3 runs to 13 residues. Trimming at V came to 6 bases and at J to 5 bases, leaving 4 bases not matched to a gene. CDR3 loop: CASRGTGVDEQYF. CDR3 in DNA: TGTGCCAGCAGGGGGACAGGGGTAGACGAGCAGTACTTC.

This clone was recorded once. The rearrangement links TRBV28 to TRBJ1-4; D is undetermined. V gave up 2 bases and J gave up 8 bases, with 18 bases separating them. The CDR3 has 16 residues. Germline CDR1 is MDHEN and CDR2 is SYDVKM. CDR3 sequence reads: CASSLGLRRFWEKLFF. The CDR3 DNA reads TGTGCCAGCAGTTTAGGACTTCGACGTTTCTGGGAAAAACTGTTTTTT.